Included here is one T cell receptor beta chain sequence, with context. The entry originates in a study of blood T cell repertoires in COVID-19. Turning to the study itself: Samples taken during acute and convalescent COVID-19 were collected in the United States, Italy and Spain. Sample material is recorded as cDNA or gDNA derived from T cells, B-cell-depleted T cells, or PBMCs.

Original data processing: Estimation of nucleated cell counts relied on the amplification of reference gene primers. Method: immunoSEQ multiplex PCR; TCRdb's copy keeps in-frame clones and lacks some. Clonal size and the V and J genes are those of that table, whereas D and trimming came from the DNA. The table has 120,000 or so clones, approximately 83% seen once. V gave up 6 bases and J gave up 8 bases, with 20 bases separating them. Germline-derived CDR1 and CDR2 are MNHEY and SVGAGI. The CDR3 loop spans 15 amino acids. The chain links TRBV6-5 to TRBJ1-3; no reliable D call. Sequencing used peripheral blood. This sequence was found in a woman older than 75 with acute or convalescent COVID-19. The CDR3 nucleotides read TGTGCCAGCAGGGGCCGTCAGGATGCTTACCACACCATATATTTT. Protein: CASRGRQDAYHTIYF.